This T cell receptor (beta chain) was profiled in a study of T cells in Graves' hyperthyroidism and ophthalmopathy. In the case of this clonotype: This may come from a read error, since a much larger clone is one base off.

The CDR3 runs 17 residues. CDR1 SGHTA and CDR2 FQGNSA come from the germline V gene. RNA transcripts gave rise to amplified TCR beta CDR3 regions. The HTBI primer set was used in a first-round RT-PCR of the TCR CDR3. TCRdb reprocessed the multiplex PCR reads via MiXCR and lists one record per CDR3 protein. The table records hundreds of thousands of distinct CDR3 sequences, 13% to 15% of them present only once. For Graves' hyperthyroidism to be stable, ophthalmopathy could not progress within 18 months. Hyperthyroidism, newly diagnosed and lasting under 2 months, affected patients aged 18 to 65. The study based diagnoses on clinical symptoms, serum thyroxine and TRAb, thyroid ultrasound and orbital computed tomography.

The rearrangement uses TRBV7-2 and TRBJ2-7; 11 positions agree with TRBD2. The receptor's source is a woman aged 18 to 35 with Graves' hyperthyroidism. The specimen sequenced was blood. CDR3 in DNA: TGTGCCAGCAGCTTCAGGCTAGCGGGAGGAAGCCTCTACGAGCAGCACTTC. As protein: CASSFRLAGGSLYEQHF.